Below are 20 T cell receptor beta chains sequenced from a single sample in a study of CD8+ T cells in alopecia areata. Treatment of the sample: oral pan-JAK inhibitor, 5-10 mg twice daily. Sequencing relied on a cDNA template that was reverse transcribed from extracted RNA. TCRdb's table, derived via immunoSEQ multiplex PCR, lists solely in-frame clones and lacks some. The table lists 95,000 to 100,000 clones, 55% to 75% of them singletons, with about 15% in the top ten. The input for sequencing was CD8+ T cells sorted from blood, taken at approximately week 60, from a patient treated with tofacitinib. The receptors stem from a human donor with alopecia areata.

The chain recombines TRBV5-1 with TRBJ2-1, with TRBD1 matching 7 bases. The CDR3 spans 13 residues. Germline CDR1 is SGHRS and CDR2 is YFSETQ. Trimming removed 4 bases from V and 4 bases from J; junction bases left unmatched: 2. CDR3 in DNA: TGCGCCAGCAGCCAGGGGGATTACAATGAGCAGTTCTTC. Translating gives CASSQGDYNEQFF.

The chain employs TRBV19 and TRBJ2-3; 9 nucleotides match TRBD2. CDR1 is LNHDA and CDR2 is SQIVND in the germline V gene (reference sequence). After removal of 5 bases from V and 0 bases from J, the junction contained 3 bases not matched to a gene. This CDR3 is 15 amino acids long. The CDR3 sequence: CASSPLAGSTDTQYF. The CDR3 region has the DNA TGTGCCAGTAGTCCACTAGCGGGTAGCACAGATACGCAGTATTTT.

The CDR3: CASLFSGGASYNEQFF. The CDR3 nucleotides read TGTGCCAGCCTCTTTAGCGGGGGGGCCTCCTACAATGAGCAGTTCTTC. The V call is TRBV27, the J call TRBJ2-1; 11 bases fit TRBD2. The CDR3 is 16 amino acids. The trim removed 8 bases at V and 0 bases at J, leaving 6 bases unmatched. CDR1 and CDR2 from the germline V gene are MNHEY and SMNVEV (reference sequence).

This clone was counted a few times. The V gene is TRBV5-1, the J gene TRBJ2-1; 8 bases align to TRBD2. This CDR3 has 15 amino acids. The germline V gene has CDR1 SGHRS and CDR2 YFSETQ. The V segment lost 1 base and the J segment 9 bases; nucleotides outside the gene matches: 9. The CDR3: CASSLSSGGPPEQFF. CDR3 DNA sequence: TGCGCCAGCAGCTTGTCGTCGGGGGGGCCTCCTGAGCAGTTCTTC. Full variable domain (missing parts from reference TRBV5-1 and TRBJ2-1): KAGVTQTPRYLIKTRGQQVTLSCSPISGHRSVSWYQQTPGQGLQFLFEYFSETQRNKGNFPGRFSGRQFSNSRSEMNVSTLELGDSALYLCASSLSSGGPPEQFFGPGTRLTVL.

The V and J genes are TRBV13 and TRBJ2-2, with D maybe TRBD1 (6 bases). Trimming stripped 6 bases from V and 3 bases from J, with 8 bases between. Germline assignment: CDR1 PRHDT and CDR2 FYEKMQ (reference sequence). The CDR3 has 13 amino acids. CDR3 residues: CASRNRDTGELFF. CDR3 nucleotide sequence: TGTGCCAGCAGAAACAGGGACACCGGGGAGCTGTTTTTT.

This clone was observed a few times. V is TRBV29-1 and J is TRBJ1-2, with TRBD1 as a possible D gene (6 bases). The CDR3 sequence is 14 residues long. Germline CDR1 reads SQVTM; CDR2 reads ANQGSEA. Trimming took off 3 bases at V and 3 bases at J, with 14 bases between the two ends. CDR3: CSVEATGSHYGYTF. The CDR3 DNA reads as TGCAGCGTTGAGGCGACAGGCTCGCACTATGGCTACACCTTC.

V and J are TRBV13 and TRBJ2-5; TRBD1 might be the D (6 bases). Trimming shortened V by 5 bases and J by 5 bases, and 9 bases separated the two germline ends. CDR1 is PRHDT and CDR2 is FYEKMQ in the germline V gene (reference sequence). The CDR3 loop spans 12 amino acids. For the CDR3, the DNA is TGTGCCAGCAGCGATAGGGGGGAGACCCAGTACTTC. Its translation is CASSDRGETQYF.

V is TRBV6-6 and J is TRBJ1-1, with 8 bases lining up with TRBD1. This CDR3 spans 13 amino acids. The germline CDR1 and CDR2 sequences are MNHNY and SVGAGI (reference sequence). V shed 6 bases, J shed 7 bases, and the junction held 7 bases outside the gene matches. CDR3 loop: CASSKDRALEAFF. The CDR3 nucleotides are TGTGCCAGCAGCAAGGACAGGGCGCTTGAAGCTTTCTTT.

The chain employs TRBV29-1 and TRBJ2-1; D is undetermined. Germline CDR1 is SQVTM and CDR2 is ANQGSEA. Trimming shortened V by 4 bases and J by 8 bases, and 18 bases separated the two germline ends. This CDR3 comprises 14 residues. CDR3 DNA sequence: TGCAGCGTTGTACTTTTGGGATTAATGCATGAGCAGTTCTTC. This gives the protein CSVVLLGLMHEQFF.

This clone has a handful of counts. This chain links TRBV27 with TRBJ2-1; 7 bases map to TRBD2. The germline V gene encodes CDR1 MNHEY and CDR2 SMNVEV (reference sequence). V was clipped by 4 bases and J by 2 bases; unmatched bases: 2. The CDR3 is 14 amino acids. The CDR3 loop is CASSWGGPYNEQFF. In DNA, the CDR3 is TGTGCCAGCAGTTGGGGGGGACCCTACAATGAGCAGTTCTTC.

The chain combines TRBV9 with TRBJ2-7, with D possibly being TRBD1 or TRBD2 (5 bases each). In germline, CDR1 is SGDLS, CDR2 YYNGEE. The CDR3 spans 10 residues. V was pared by 7 bases and J by 4 bases, with 6 bases between. CDR3 DNA sequence: TGTGCCAGCGGGGGTTACGAGCAGTACTTC. Amino acids: CASGGYEQYF.

Here the CDR3 reads CASSPGQGAVNEQYF. The CDR3 bases are TGTGCCAGCAGCCCGGGACAGGGGGCGGTGAACGAGCAGTACTTC. The V and J genes are TRBV7-6 and TRBJ2-7; 12 bases are a match to TRBD1. Unmatched junction bases numbered 7, after V lost 5 bases and J lost 5 bases. Germline values: CDR1 SGHVS, CDR2 FNYEAQ. This CDR3 contains 15 residues. Drawing the rest from reference TRBV7-6 and TRBJ2-7, the complete variable domain is GAGVSQSPRYKVTKRGQDVALRCDPISGHVSLYWYRQALGQGPEFLTYFNYEAQQDKSGLPNDRFSAERPEGSISTLTIQRTEQRDSAMYRCASSPGQGAVNEQYFGPGTRLTVT.

This clone turned up a few times. V and J are TRBV27 and TRBJ1-2; TRBD1 aligns across 9 bases. There are 14 residues in the CDR3. V gave up 4 bases and J gave up 6 bases; unmatched junction bases: 6. Per germline, CDR1 MNHEY and CDR2 SMNVEV (reference sequence). In DNA, the CDR3 is TGTGCCAGCAGTTCCGGACAGGGGAGGAATGGCTACACCTTC. It translates to CASSSGQGRNGYTF.

V and J are TRBV29-1 and TRBJ2-7; unclear D gene. The CDR3 sequence is 12 residues long. Germline assignment: CDR1 SQVTM and CDR2 ANQGSEA. Trimming stripped 3 bases from V and 1 base from J, with 7 bases between. The CDR3 DNA reads as TGCAGCGTTGAGTGGGGTTCCTACGAGCAGTACTTC. Translated: CSVEWGSYEQYF.

J is TRBJ1-1 and V is TRBV9; D is possibly TRBD1 (5 bases). V lost 4 bases and J 0 bases, leaving 16 bases between the germline ends. The length of the CDR3 is 16 residues. Germline V lookup: CDR1 SGDLS, CDR2 YYNGEE. DNA of the CDR3: TGTGCCAGCAGCCCTCCGGGGGGGAGAATGAACACTGAAGCTTTCTTT. Protein sequence: CASSPPGGRMNTEAFF.

This clone is classed as medium-sized. V gene TRBV7-9 combines with J gene TRBJ2-1; D is unresolved. CDR1 SEHNR and CDR2 FQNEAQ come from the germline V gene (reference sequence). V gave up 2 bases and J gave up 3 bases, with 14 bases separating them. This CDR3 spans 16 amino acids. The CDR3 spells CASSLIGVSVYNEQFF. For the CDR3, the DNA is TGTGCCAGCAGCTTAATTGGGGTGTCGGTCTACAATGAGCAGTTCTTC.

The chain links TRBV2 to TRBJ1-2; D is possibly TRBD1 (5 bases). V was clipped by 6 bases and J by 10 bases, with 9 bases between them. Germline values: CDR1 SNHLY, CDR2 FYNNEI. This CDR3 is 10 amino acids long. The DNA of the CDR3 is TGTGCCAGCAGGGGACGGTTCTACACCTTC. As protein: CASRGRFYTF.

Note on this clone: The sample has other DNA sequences that encode this CDR3 too. The genes are TRBV10-2 and TRBJ1-2; D unresolved. V dropped 3 bases and J dropped 4 bases, with 6 bases sitting between them. The V gene's germline CDR1 is WSHSY and CDR2 SAAADI. This CDR3 comprises 12 residues. The CDR3 protein is CASSDGSYGYTF. CDR3 DNA: TGCGCCAGCAGTGATGGCAGCTATGGCTACACCTTC.

This chain uses TRBV6-6 with TRBJ1-2; D might be TRBD1 (6 bases). There are 15 residues in the CDR3. Trimming stripped 5 bases from V and 3 bases from J, with 16 bases between. From germline, CDR1 is MNHNY and CDR2 SVGAGI (reference sequence). The CDR3 region is CASSKGQDGDYGYTF. As DNA, the CDR3 is TGTGCCAGCAGTAAGGGACAAGACGGGGACTATGGCTACACCTTC.

The chain links TRBV25-1 to TRBJ1-2; 8 bases are a match to TRBD1. V lost 1 base, J lost 4 bases, and 5 bases stayed unmatched. Germline CDR1 is MGHDK and CDR2 is SYGVNS. The CDR3 spans 15 residues. The CDR3 region has the DNA TGTGCCAGCAGTGAATGGACAGGGAGTCGCTATGGCTACACCTTC. Translated: CASSEWTGSRYGYTF.